These T cell receptor beta chains were read from a single sample in a study of T cell repertoires in cytomegalovirus infection. Each CDR3 protein is one row after TCRdb ran MiXCR on the reads. Of about 570,000 distinct CDR3 sequences listed, about 40% are singletons. No antigen has been assigned to these receptors. The sample was cultured PBMCs, taken from culture after CMV antigen stimulation. Source of these receptors: a human donor in good health (CMV status not recorded). Some clones in this sample may be carry-over from other donors' samples. CDR3s include the opening cysteine and the closing phenylalanine or tryptophan. A D gene is named only where the DNA matches it firmly. Rows may omit the clone size; those that give it use once, few, many or a size class.

J	length	D	size	V	DNA	CDR3
TRBJ2-5	17	TRBD2	.	TRBV6-6	TGTGCCAGCAGTATCAGCGGGATAGCGGGAGGATCTGAGACCCAGTACTTC	CASSISGIAGGSETQYF
TRBJ2-1	13	.	.	TRBV7-6	TGTGCCAGCAGCCCCAATAGCGGCAATGAGCAGTTCTTC	CASSPNSGNEQFF
TRBJ2-5	16	.	.	TRBV5-5	TGTGCCAGCAGCCCCAACCGGGGCCCGATTCAAGAGACCCAGTACTTC	CASSPNRGPIQETQYF
TRBJ2-2	16	TRBD2	.	TRBV20-1	TGCAGTGCTAGGACACCTAGCGGAGCGAACACCGGGGAGCTGTTTTTT	CSARTPSGANTGELFF
TRBJ2-1	16	TRBD2	.	TRBV11-2	TGTGCCAGCAGCTCAATAGCCCGGGGGGGTAGGAATGAGCAGTTCTTC	CASSSIARGGRNEQFF
TRBJ2-7	15	.	.	TRBV7-2	TGTGCCAGCAGCTTAGGTCCGGACACCCCCTACGAGCAGTACTTC	CASSLGPDTPYEQYF
TRBJ1-5	15	.	.	TRBV7-2	TGTGCCAGCAGCTTAGATAGTGGGGGGCCTCAGCCCCAGCATTTT	CASSLDSGGPQPQHF
TRBJ2-3	16	TRBD2	.	TRBV19	TGTGCCAGTAGTATCGGGACTAGCGGGTTGGCAGATACGCAGTATTTT	CASSIGTSGLADTQYF
TRBJ1-6	15	.	.	TRBV4-1	TGCGCCAGCAGCCAAAAGGGACCCTTAAATTCACCCCTCCACTTT	CASSQKGPLNSPLHF
TRBJ2-1	15	TRBD2	many	TRBV2	TGTGCCAGCAGATCAGGCGGGGGGGCCCACAATGAGCAGTTCTTC	CASRSGGGAHNEQFF
TRBJ1-2	13	.	few	TRBV7-6	TGTGCCAGCAGCCTGATACAGGGTTCTGGCTACACCTTC	CASSLIQGSGYTF
TRBJ1-1	15	.	.	TRBV2	TGTGCCAGCAGTGAACCCGCAGAAGTGGGAACTGAAGCTTTCTTT	CASSEPAEVGTEAFF
TRBJ2-1	16	.	few	TRBV6-5	TGTGCCAGCAGTTCCCCCAGAGGCTCAGGGCACAATGAGCAGTTCTTC	CASSSPRGSGHNEQFF
TRBJ2-1	18	TRBD2	.	TRBV11-2	TGTGCCAGCAGCTTAGCGGGAGGGGCGGTGGGCGTTCCCAATGAGCAGTTCTTC	CASSLAGGAVGVPNEQFF
TRBJ2-1	17	TRBD2	.	TRBV6-2/TRBV6-3	TGTGCCAGCAGTTACTCGATGCTAGCGGGAGAGGGCCATGAGCAGTTCTTC	CASSYSMLAGEGHEQFF